The source of this T cell receptor beta chain is a study of T cells in Graves' hyperthyroidism and ophthalmopathy. Amplification of TCR beta CDR3 regions used RNA as the template. Researchers ran a first-round RT-PCR on the TCR CDR3 using the HTBI primer set. TCRdb redid the calling of the multiplex PCR reads with MiXCR, one entry per CDR3 protein. The repertoire holds about 210,000 distinct CDR3 sequences, with about a sixth as singletons. This clonotype was recorded many times. Exclusion followed for patients with uncontrolled infection, other autoimmune disease, pregnancy or lactation. V gave up 4 bases and J gave up 2 bases; unmatched junction bases: 8. Germline CDR1 and CDR2: SGDLS and YYNGEE. This CDR3 comprises 16 residues.

V gene TRBV9 combines with J gene TRBJ2-7, with 11 bases lining up with TRBD2. This TCR was sampled from a middle-aged man with Graves' hyperthyroidism. The sequenced sample consisted of blood. The DNA of the CDR3 is TGTGCCAGCAGCCCCCGTGGGACTAGCGGAACCTACGAGCAGTACTTC. This gives the protein CASSPRGTSGTYEQYF. Looking up the rest from reference TRBV9 and TRBJ2-7 gives the full variable domain: DSGVTQTPKHLITATGQRVTLRCSPRSGDLSVYWYQQSLDQGLQFLIQYYNGEERAKGNILERFSAQQFPDLHSELNLSSLELGDSALYFCASSPRGTSGTYEQYFGPGTRLTVT.